What follows are 22 T cell receptor beta chains derived from one specimen sequenced in a study of control samples from healthy donors and cancer patients. Sequencing was performed with immunoSEQ multiplex PCR; in TCRdb, only in-frame clones are kept and a portion is missing. The data hold approximately 130,000 clones, with around 86% observed a single time. Sequenced material: blood. The receptors come from a man aged 35-49 years in good health.

The rearrangement uses TRBV5-1 and TRBJ2-7, with D perhaps TRBD1 (6 bases). Germline V gene lookup returns CDR1 SGHRS and CDR2 YFSETQ. CDR3 length equals 14 residues. V dropped 0 bases and J dropped 2 bases, with 9 bases sitting between them. Here the CDR3 reads CASSLAQGPYEQYF. As DNA, the CDR3 is TGCGCCAGCAGCTTGGCCCAGGGGCCCTACGAGCAGTACTTC.

The gene calls are TRBV18 and TRBJ2-3; D not certain. The V gene's germline CDR1 is KGHSH and CDR2 LQKENI. The CDR3 covers 15 residues. V shed 5 bases and J shed 1 base, with 13 bases lying between them. The DNA of the CDR3 is TGTGCCAGCTCAAGGAAGGACGGACGCACAGATACGCAGTATTTT. It yields the protein CASSRKDGRTDTQYF.

The table lists this clone with a few counts. This chain connects TRBV2 to TRBJ2-7, with D tentatively TRBD1 (5 bases). The V end lost 6 bases, the J end lost 2 bases, and 14 bases lay between the germline ends. This CDR3 is built from 14 residues. The V gene's germline CDR1 is SNHLY and CDR2 FYNNEI. Here the CDR3 DNA reads TGTGCCAGCAGATCAGGGATACCCACCTACGAGCAGTACTTC. Translation: CASRSGIPTYEQYF.

V usage is TRBV4-1 and J usage is TRBJ2-7, with D possibly being TRBD1 (6 bases). The length of the CDR3 is 15 residues. The V and J ends lost 3 bases and 4 bases respectively, with 16 bases between them. Germline V CDR1 and CDR2: MGHRA, YSYEKL. CDR3 nucleotides: TGCGCCAGCAGCCATCCTGACAGGCCACCATACGAGCAGTACTTC. It is translated as CASSHPDRPPYEQYF.

This chain connects TRBV6-5 to TRBJ2-2; 12 nucleotides line up with TRBD2. V gave up 2 bases and J gave up 6 bases; unmatched junction bases: 4. Germline V gene sequence: CDR1 MNHEY, CDR2 SVGAGI. The CDR3 extends over 16 amino acids. CDR3 coding DNA: TGTGCCAGCAGTTACAAGTCTAGCGGGGGGGCCGGGGAGCTGTTTTTT. Translating it yields CASSYKSSGGAGELFF.

This clone occurred once. The chain links TRBV9 to TRBJ1-1, with 7 nucleotides matching TRBD1. Germline CDR1 reads SGDLS; CDR2 reads YYNGEE. V shed 2 bases and J 4 bases; nucleotides not matched to a gene: 2. This CDR3 comprises 13 residues. The CDR3 spells CASSVTGSTEAFF. CDR3 bases: TGTGCCAGCAGCGTGACAGGGTCCACTGAAGCTTTCTTT.

This clone was seen once. The V gene is TRBV11-3, the J gene TRBJ1-1; D not certain. CDR1 SGHNT and CDR2 YENEEA come from the germline V gene. The CDR3 sequence is 16 residues long. The V end lost 0 bases, the J end lost 0 bases, and 11 bases lay between the germline ends. CDR3 bases: TGTGCCAGCAGCTTAGATCTTGGACGCCTGAACACTGAAGCTTTCTTT. Protein: CASSLDLGRLNTEAFF.

V usage is TRBV6-2 or TRBV6-3 and J usage is TRBJ2-3; no definite D call. The CDR3 runs to 13 residues. Per germline, CDR1 MNHEY and CDR2 SVGEGT. The V and J ends lost 1 base and 6 bases respectively, with 8 bases between them. This CDR3 is CASSYFSGDTQYF. Written as DNA, the CDR3 is TGTGCCAGCAGTTACTTTTCCGGGGATACGCAGTATTTT.

The chain couples TRBV30 to TRBJ1-1; D is perhaps TRBD1 (5 bases). Trimming pared 7 bases from V and 0 bases from J, leaving 12 bases between. Germline V gene data show CDR1 as GTSNPN and CDR2 as SVGIG (reference sequence). The CDR3 contains 13 residues. CDR3 in amino acids: CAYGRGLNTEAFF. The CDR3, as DNA: TGTGCCTACGGGAGGGGCTTGAACACTGAAGCTTTCTTT.

The genes are TRBV9 and TRBJ2-5, with D tentatively TRBD2 (5 bases). Germline V lookup: CDR1 SGDLS, CDR2 YYNGEE. Trimming left V 2 bases short and J 1 base short, with 12 bases between. This CDR3 has 15 residues. CDR3 sequence reads: CASSVDTGSQETQYF. In DNA form, the CDR3 reads TGTGCCAGCAGCGTCGATACGGGGAGCCAAGAGACCCAGTACTTC.

The J gene is TRBJ1-4, the V gene TRBV6-6; 8 bases line up with TRBD1. Germline CDR1 reads MNHNY; CDR2 reads SVGAGI (reference sequence). The CDR3 extends over 15 amino acids. V lost 2 bases, J lost 4 bases, and 3 bases stayed unmatched. The CDR3 DNA sequence: TGTGCCAGCAGTTACCGGGGACAGGTTAATGAAAAACTGTTTTTT. It codes for CASSYRGQVNEKLFF.

This rearrangement joins TRBV9 to TRBJ1-2; TRBD1 agrees at 8 bases. With 3 bases clipped from V and 4 bases from J, the junction kept 2 bases outside the gene matches. This CDR3 spans 13 amino acids. The germline V gene has CDR1 SGDLS and CDR2 YYNGEE. CDR3 in amino acids: CASSAGGGYGYTF. CDR3 coding DNA: TGTGCCAGCAGCGCAGGGGGCGGCTATGGCTACACCTTC.

In this sample, this clone turned up a few times. This sequence joins TRBV2 and TRBJ1-2; D is unclear. The germline CDR1 and CDR2 sequences are SNHLY and FYNNEI. This CDR3 contains 14 residues. Trimming removed 4 bases at V and 2 bases at J, with 11 bases between. The CDR3 here is CASSAELTNYGYTF. The CDR3 region has the DNA TGTGCCAGCAGTGCAGAGCTAACAAACTATGGCTACACCTTC. Based on the CDR3 plus reference TRBV2 and TRBJ1-2, the full variable domain is EPEVTQTPSHQVTQMGQEVILRCVPISNHLYFYWYRQILGQKVEFLVSFYNNEISEKSEIFDDQFSVERPDGSNFTLKIRSTKLEDSAMYFCASSAELTNYGYTFGSGTRLTVV.

The V and J genes are TRBV4-3 and TRBJ1-2; the D gene is possibly TRBD1 (6 bases). CDR1 is LGHNA and CDR2 is YSLEER in the germline V gene. The CDR3 contains 13 residues. Trimming pared 1 base from V and 4 bases from J, leaving 7 bases between. Written as DNA, the CDR3 is TGCGCCAGCAGCCAAGGGACAGCCTATGGCTACACCTTC. Amino acid sequence: CASSQGTAYGYTF.

Only a few counts were recorded for this clone. The chain carries TRBV30 and TRBJ1-2; 8 bases align to TRBD1. Looked up from germline, CDR1 is GTSNPN and CDR2 is SVGIG (reference sequence). With 6 bases clipped from V and 4 bases from J, the junction kept 7 bases outside the gene matches. The CDR3 has 13 amino acids. In DNA, the CDR3 is TGTGCCTGCCGGACAGGGAGCGGCTATGGCTACACCTTC. It is translated as CACRTGSGYGYTF.

A word on this clone: Compared with germline, one end of the junction differs, possibly owing to a read error. The CDR3 spells CASSLGLAAFHF. CDR3 sequence (DNA): TGTGCCAGCAGCTTAGGACTAGCCGCTTTCCATTTT. The rearrangement uses TRBV7-9 and TRBJ2-3; TRBD2 aligns across 7 bases. The germline gives CDR1 SEHNR, CDR2 FQNEAQ (reference sequence). This CDR3 comprises 12 residues.

The V gene is TRBV11-2, the J gene TRBJ1-3; 11 positions match TRBD1. V trimming: 5 bases; J trimming: 4 bases; junction bases outside the gene matches: 7. Looked up from germline, CDR1 is SGHAT and CDR2 is FQNNGV. The CDR3 spans 16 residues. The CDR3 nucleotides read TGTGCCAGCAGCCCCGGACAGGGGGCGCGAGGAAACACCATATATTTT. Residues: CASSPGQGARGNTIYF.

The genes are TRBV4-3 and TRBJ2-5; 9 positions match TRBD1. This CDR3 has 15 residues. Germline V gene data show CDR1 as LGHNA and CDR2 as YSLEER. V lost 4 bases to trimming and J lost 4 bases; unmatched junction nucleotides: 7. The CDR3 here is CASSPDTGGAETQYF. The CDR3 coding sequence is TGCGCCAGCAGCCCAGATACAGGGGGCGCAGAGACCCAGTACTTC.

The CDR3 loop reads CASSQVQTGSKNIQYF. The DNA of the CDR3 is TGCGCCAGCAGCCAAGTCCAGACAGGGAGCAAAAACATTCAGTACTTC. The J gene is TRBJ2-4, the V gene TRBV4-1; 7 bases line up with TRBD1. This CDR3 is built from 16 residues. CDR1 is MGHRA, CDR2 YSYEKL, per germline. V shed 1 base, J shed 3 bases, and the junction held 6 bases outside the gene matches.

This clone was seen a single time. This chain links TRBV24-1 with TRBJ2-7, with D possibly matching TRBD1 (6 bases). The CDR3 totals 14 residues. The germline CDR1 and CDR2 sequences are KGHDR and SFDVKD. V was cut by 3 bases and J by 2 bases, with 10 bases left in between. The CDR3 nucleotides read TGTGCCACCAGTGATCCCGACAGGCCCTACGAGCAGTACTTC. The encoded protein is CATSDPDRPYEQYF.

The V call is TRBV6-2 or TRBV6-3, the J call TRBJ1-2; D not resolved. V was pared by 0 bases and J by 2 bases, with 7 bases between. CDR1 is MNHEY, CDR2 SVGEGT, per germline. CDR3 length: 14 amino acids. The CDR3 nucleotides read TGTGCCAGCAGTTACTCGAGGAGCAACTATGGCTACACCTTC. Amino acid sequence: CASSYSRSNYGYTF.

This chain joins TRBV24-1 and TRBJ1-2; tentative D call: TRBD1 (6 bases). The germline gives CDR1 KGHDR, CDR2 SFDVKD. CDR3 length: 14 amino acids. V was trimmed by 3 bases and J by 0 bases, leaving 7 bases between them. The CDR3 spells CATSDRDTNYGYTF. CDR3 nucleotides: TGTGCCACCAGTGATCGGGACACTAACTATGGCTACACCTTC.